The source of this T cell receptor beta chain is a study of OX40 agonist ivuxolimab in advanced cancers. About the study as a whole: The costimulatory receptor OX40 (CD134) was targeted by ivuxolimab, a fully human IgG2 agonistic monoclonal antibody. Intravenous ivuxolimab was administered to patients every 2 weeks at six dose levels: 0.01, 0.1, 0.3, 1.5, 3 and 10 mg/kg. Of the approximately 54 patients in dose escalation, about 20 had hepatocellular carcinoma, roughly 15 had melanoma, 9 had renal cell carcinoma and 9 had head and neck cancer. In the dose-escalation cohort, approximately 82% of patients were male, and the mean age was approximately 55 years, with a range of 23 to 79. Prior anti-PD-1, anti-PD-L1 or anti-CTLA-4 therapy was permitted, and checkpoint inhibitors had been received by about 36% of dose-escalation patients. Partial responses occurred in three dose-escalation patients, of whom one had hepatocellular carcinoma and two had cutaneous melanoma. Peripheral TCRbeta sequencing was intended to test whether TCR sequence diversity was altered and clonal T-cell expansion was caused by ivuxolimab. The paper describes the monotherapy dose-escalation part (N ≈ 51 patients) of the phase I trial of ivuxolimab.

The trial excluded patients who had a history of autoimmune disease or were on systemic immunosuppression. Peripheral blood for TCR sequencing was collected from all dose cohorts at baseline, on cycle 4 day 1, and on cycle 7 day 1. The samples were taken from a phase I, first-in-human, multicenter, open-label dose-escalation trial of ivuxolimab. Adults with locally advanced or metastatic melanoma, renal cell carcinoma, hepatocellular carcinoma or head and neck squamous cell carcinoma were enrolled in the trial. CD4+ and CD8+ T cells were sorted separately from peripheral blood before TCR sequencing. On this clone: This clone's antigen is unknown. Base qualities are not at hand, and no much larger clone is one base apart.

Overall results and qualifications from the work: In the 0.1-3.0 mg/kg groups, partial responders had among the lowest normalized peripheral clonal expansion, particularly in CD8+ T cells. Clonal expansion of both CD4+ and CD8+ blood T cells was observed from baseline to week 6 at doses 0.1 to 3.0 mg/kg. The antigen specificity of the peripheral T cells that underwent clonal expansion was not determined. After ivuxolimab, CD8+ T cells had more expanded clones than CD4+ T cells on average. Low levels of normalized T-cell clonal expansion were also seen in some patients who did not respond.

Genomic DNA was isolated from the sorted cells so that the TCRbeta CDR3 region could be sequenced. The immunoSEQ Assay was used for sequencing of TCRbeta CDR3 regions. Entries here come from immuneACCESS through TCRdb and include only in-frame sequences with V and J called. Some clones fail to appear in such tables; in the studies checked, an unresolved V gene covers under half of the shortfall, and the cause of the remainder is unknown. In this sample the table shows over 60,000 clones, approximately 92% of which occur a single time. Under 1% of the sample goes to the ten largest clones. The sequence came from an adult with an advanced solid tumor such as melanoma, head and neck, liver or kidney cancer. The source material was CD4+ or CD8+ T cells sorted from blood, sampled in a trial of the OX40 agonist ivuxolimab.

CDR3 sequence: CASSFGGQGHVETQYF. The nucleotides are TGTGCCAGCAGTTTCGGGGGGCAAGGGCACGTAGAGACCCAGTACTTC. This receptor chain uses TRBV27 and TRBJ2-5; possibly the D gene is TRBD2, per 7 matching bases. Deletion took 3 bases off V and 4 bases off J, with a span of 18 bases between the germline ends. Via the germline V gene (reference sequence), CDR1 is MNHEY and CDR2 SMNVEV. Including cysteine and phenylalanine, the CDR3 has 16 amino acids. The CDR3 DNA has 48 bases and is translated from base 1.